This paragraph covers one T cell receptor (beta chain) sequence. Its recognized antigen is unknown. The input lacks base qualities; no much larger clone sits a single base away. This entry comes from a study of T cells in Graves' hyperthyroidism and ophthalmopathy (dated by TCRdb to the late 2010s). For the study in its entirety: Peripheral blood samples were taken at the time of initial diagnosis, prior to any treatment. To identify distinguishing TCR V-J signatures, a discovery cohort of about 100 patients was used, comprising 43 with Graves' ophthalmopathy and about 59 with stable Graves' hyperthyroidism. Prospective prediction of ophthalmopathy was tested in an independent validation cohort of about 19 hyperthyroidism patients and some 17 patients who later progressed to ophthalmopathy. The roughly 90 discovery patients were divided at random into training and test sets in a 7:3 ratio. The study also compared thyroid tissue and blood T-cell repertoires from about six Graves' hyperthyroidism patients. Following sampling, methimazole starting at 30 mg daily was given to hyperthyroidism patients, and high-dose intravenous methylprednisolone was given to ophthalmopathy patients. According to the paper, TCR Vbeta CDR3 sequencing was carried out on around 140 peripheral blood samples, which came from more than 40 ophthalmopathy, approximately 78 hyperthyroidism and approximately 17 progressor patients.

Ophthalmopathy patients had moderately to severely active disease, Clinical Activity Score of at least 3, NOSPECS grade of at least 4, and duration under 3 months. Exclusion was applied to patients with uncontrolled infections, other autoimmune diseases, pregnancy or lactation. Diagnoses relied on clinical symptoms, serum thyroxine and TRAb, thyroid ultrasound and orbital computed tomography. PBMCs were isolated from approximately 10 ml of fresh peripheral blood by Ficoll-Paque density gradient centrifugation. Trizol reagent was used to extract total RNA, and RNA quality was then checked on an Agilent 2100 Bioanalyzer. General study outcomes and caveats: Most expanded thyroid clonotypes (frequency above 0.001) were also detected in blood, suggesting blood repertoires may reflect thyroid immune responses. A 13 V-J signature model separated ophthalmopathy from stable hyperthyroidism, with nearly 90% sensitivity and 81% to 82% specificity in cross-validation and 80%/75% in testing. In validation, the model predicted progression to ophthalmopathy a median of about 6.8 months before onset, with roughly 71% sensitivity and nearly 75% specificity. Sample size was not statistically predetermined, and investigators were not blinded to group allocation.

The TCR beta CDR3 regions were amplified from RNA transcripts. For the first round of RT-PCR on the TCR CDR3, the HTBI primer set was used together with the Qiagen OneStep RT-PCR kit. The libraries were constructed in a second round of multiplex PCR and then size-selected and purified. The libraries were sequenced on an Illumina HiSeq2000 using paired-end 100 bp reads. Per the authors' processing: Raw data were processed with SOAPnuke, discarding reads with adapters, uncalled bases, mean Phred below 15, or no exact constant-primer or identifier match. COPE v1.2.5 was used to merge high-quality paired reads, and clonotypes were defined as unique nucleotide sequences. MiTCR v1.1 was used to align clonotypes to the IMGT TRBV, TRBD and TRBJ reference segments. The analysis was restricted to V-J combinations with a frequency above 0.0001, which together covered 99% to 99.2% of the repertoires. The TCS score was defined as the ratio of F50 (clonal expansion) to E x V (chaos), calculated using BLOSUM62-based TCRdist between CDR3 peptides within each V-J. Welch's t-statistics and random forest reduced 500 to 650 V-J features to about 13, which were used in a naive Bayes classifier (R e1071). TCRdb ran its own pipeline on the public reads, namely fastp trimming at Q25 and MiXCR clone calling, and kept in-frame beta chains. Every CDR3 protein is listed once, alongside the most common genes and DNA of its rows. The authors' filters were not applied to this entry. Across this sample there are about 640,000 distinct CDR3 sequences, with less than 25% seen only once. The top ten hold roughly a third of the sample.

A distance of 19 bases separates the germline ends of V and J, which lose 9 bases and 6 bases respectively. Including cysteine and phenylalanine, the CDR3 has 14 amino acids. Of all the DNA, just the CDR3 is kept, 42 bases in frame from base 1. The germline V gene (reference sequence) specifies SGHKS as CDR1 and YYEKEE as CDR2. Here the chain combines TRBV5-5 and TRBJ2-1, with the D call perhaps TRBD1 or TRBD2, each one matching 5 bases. Input material: blood. The sequence derives from a man aged 25 to 40 with Graves' ophthalmopathy. This receptor has the CDR3 CATGSDHGGNEQFF. The sequenced DNA is TGTGCCACAGGGAGTGACCATGGGGGCAATGAGCAGTTCTTC.